Following are 14 T cell receptor beta chains from one sample sequenced in a study of cytomegalovirus exposure and HLA in healthy donors. In the PCR, 60 Vbeta and 13 Jbeta primers were used. TCRdb's table, derived via immunoSEQ multiplex PCR, lists solely in-frame clones and lacks some. Of some 160,000 clones in the sample, 80% are singletons; the top ten hold under 7.5%. The sequenced sample was PBMCs. These receptors originate from a man in his forties in good health and CMV-seronegative.

The V and J genes are TRBV4-3 and TRBJ2-7; 8 bases align to TRBD1. Per germline, CDR1 LGHNA and CDR2 YSLEER. The V and J ends lost 3 bases and 4 bases, in that order; junction bases with no gene match: 8. CDR3 length: 15 amino acids. The CDR3 region has the DNA TGCGCCAGCAGCCATAGAACAGGGGGTTCGTACGAGCAGTACTTC. Translating it yields CASSHRTGGSYEQYF.

The J gene is TRBJ2-1, the V gene TRBV7-9; weak D call: TRBD1 (5 bases). Germline V CDR1 and CDR2: SEHNR, FQNEAQ (reference sequence). This CDR3 contains 14 residues. V was pared by 5 bases and J by 1 base, with 9 bases between. CDR3 loop: CASSGQGSYNEQFF. The CDR3 DNA sequence: TGTGCCAGCAGCGGTCAGGGTTCCTACAATGAGCAGTTCTTC. Based on the CDR3 plus reference TRBV7-9 and TRBJ2-1, the full variable domain is DTGVSQNPRHKITKRGQNVTFRCDPISEHNRLYWYRQTLGQGPEFLTYFQNEAQLEKSRLLSDRFSAERPKGSFSTLEIQRTEQGDSAMYLCASSGQGSYNEQFFGPGTRLTVL.

The chain employs TRBV15 and TRBJ2-1; D might be TRBD1 (6 bases). V was shortened by 0 bases and J by 1 base, with 10 bases between the two germline ends. Germline CDR1 and CDR2: LNHNV and YYDKDF (reference sequence). The CDR3 has 16 residues. The CDR3 reads CATSRDRGISYNEQFF. The CDR3 DNA follows: TGTGCCACCAGCAGAGATAGGGGGATTTCCTACAATGAGCAGTTCTTC.

This clone was found once. J is TRBJ2-1 and V is TRBV11-3, with TRBD2 matching over 13 bases. CDR1 and CDR2 from the germline V gene are SGHNT and YENEEA. V shed 5 bases and J 7 bases; nucleotides not matched to a gene: 5. The CDR3 totals 15 residues. The CDR3 spells CASSVGTSGMNEQFF. The CDR3, as DNA: TGTGCCAGCAGCGTCGGGACTAGCGGGATGAATGAGCAGTTCTTC.

The chain is built from TRBV9 and TRBJ2-5; D gene ambiguous. The J call may be wrong; the DNA end is better matched by TRBJ2-7. CDR1 is SGDLS and CDR2 is YYNGEE in the germline V gene. The CDR3 is 16 residues long. This chain's CDR3 is CASSVVDPISSYEQYF. The CDR3 DNA follows: TGTGCCAGCAGCGTAGTTGACCCAATTAGCTCCTACGAGCAGTACTTC.

The chain is built from TRBV7-9 and TRBJ2-7; D may be TRBD1 (6 bases). V lost 4 bases, J lost 5 bases, and 21 bases lay in between. This CDR3 is 16 amino acids long. Germline assignment: CDR1 SEHNR and CDR2 FQNEAQ (reference sequence). The CDR3 loop reads CASSSTAGDFRNEQYF. CDR3 nucleotide sequence: TGTGCCAGCAGCTCCACTGCAGGGGATTTTAGGAACGAGCAGTACTTC.

This clone was seen a few times. The V call is TRBV7-2, the J call TRBJ2-3, with 10 bases lining up with TRBD2. The trim removed 3 bases at V and 3 bases at J, leaving 9 bases unmatched. The CDR3 runs 17 residues. The germline gives CDR1 SGHTA, CDR2 FQGNSA. The CDR3 is CASSFLPSGGRTDTQYF. The DNA for the CDR3 is TGTGCCAGCAGCTTTCTCCCTAGCGGGGGTCGAACAGATACGCAGTATTTT.

This chain joins TRBV5-1 and TRBJ2-7, with 9 bases that match TRBD1. CDR1 is SGHRS, CDR2 YFSETQ, per germline. J gave up 2 bases and V 4 bases, and 4 bases lay outside the gene matches. This CDR3 is 14 amino acids long. In DNA form, the CDR3 reads TGCGCCAGCAGCGTGACAGGGGGGACCTACGAGCAGTACTTC. Translating it yields CASSVTGGTYEQYF.

The rearrangement links TRBV5-5 to TRBJ1-1, with D perhaps TRBD1 (5 bases). The V gene lost 0 bases and the J gene lost 6 bases, with 18 bases spanning the gap. The CDR3 loop spans 16 amino acids. Germline V gene lookup returns CDR1 SGHKS and CDR2 YYEKEE (reference sequence). CDR3 loop: CASSLGPRQGGAEAFF. CDR3 DNA: TGTGCCAGCAGCTTGGGCCCCAGGCAGGGTGGCGCTGAAGCTTTCTTT.

This clone was seen only once. The V call is TRBV6-5, the J call TRBJ1-4; D gene ambiguous. CDR1 MNHEY and CDR2 SVGAGI come from the germline V gene. CDR3 length: 11 amino acids. V was shortened by 6 bases and J by 5 bases, with 4 bases between the two germline ends. The CDR3 DNA sequence: TGTGCCAGCAGCTCCAATGAAAAACTGTTTTTT. This codes for CASSSNEKLFF.

The chain uses TRBV6-5 and TRBJ1-5; a possible D gene is TRBD1 (5 bases). Per germline, CDR1 MNHEY and CDR2 SVGAGI. Trimming shortened V by 8 bases and J by 3 bases, and 11 bases separated the two germline ends. The CDR3 has 13 residues. The CDR3 region is CASQNRLNQPQHF. CDR3 nucleotide sequence: TGTGCCAGCCAAAACAGGCTCAATCAGCCCCAGCATTTT.

The gene calls are TRBV27 and TRBJ2-5, with a possible D match to TRBD2 (7 bases). The CDR3 runs to 15 residues. Trimming shortened V by 3 bases and J by 3 bases, and 14 bases separated the two germline ends. Germline V CDR1 and CDR2: MNHEY, SMNVEV (reference sequence). CDR3 sequence (DNA): TGTGCCAGCAGTTTGGTAGGGGGGGCCGAAGAGACCCAGTACTTC. It codes for CASSLVGGAEETQYF.

The rearrangement joins TRBV30 to TRBJ2-2; 11 bases align to TRBD1. CDR1 is GTSNPN, CDR2 SVGIG, per germline (reference sequence). The junction had 3 bases not matched to a gene; V was cut back by 1 base and J by 5 bases. This CDR3 is 15 amino acids long. For the CDR3, the DNA is TGTGCCTGGAGTGGCGGGACAGGGGGGACCGGGGAGCTGTTTTTT. Translation: CAWSGGTGGTGELFF.

The chain carries TRBV29-1 and TRBJ2-3, with TRBD1 identical over 11 bases. Trimming removed 4 bases from V and 8 bases from J; junction bases left unmatched: 5. The CDR3 is 13 amino acids. Germline V CDR1 and CDR2: SQVTM, ANQGSEA. The CDR3 sequence: CSVADRGLVTQYF. The CDR3 DNA sequence: TGCAGCGTTGCGGACAGGGGGCTGGTTACGCAGTATTTT.